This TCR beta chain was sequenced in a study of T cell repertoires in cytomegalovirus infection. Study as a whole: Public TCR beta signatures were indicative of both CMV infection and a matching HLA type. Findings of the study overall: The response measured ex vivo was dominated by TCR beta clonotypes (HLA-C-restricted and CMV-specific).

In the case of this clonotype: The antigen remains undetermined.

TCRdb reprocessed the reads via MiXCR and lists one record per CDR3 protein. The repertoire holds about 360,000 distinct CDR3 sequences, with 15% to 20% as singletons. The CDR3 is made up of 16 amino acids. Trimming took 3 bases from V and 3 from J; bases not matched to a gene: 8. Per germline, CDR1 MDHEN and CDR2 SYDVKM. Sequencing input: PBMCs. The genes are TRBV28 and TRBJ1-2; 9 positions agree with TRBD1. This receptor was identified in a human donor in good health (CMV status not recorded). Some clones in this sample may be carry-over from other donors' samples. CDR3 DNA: TGTGCCAGCAGTTTTCCCGGGACAGGGATATACTATGGCTACACCTTC. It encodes CASSFPGTGIYYGYTF.